This T cell receptor (beta chain) is drawn from a study of Ad26.COV2.S vaccination and SARS-CoV-2 variants. Treatment in this sample: around 19 received Ad26.COV2.S at low or high dose, single or two shots; about 5 received placebo; per-sample allocation not given. Collection of samples fell on day 63 after the first vaccine or placebo injection. CDR1 is SQVTM and CDR2 is ANQGSEA in the germline V gene. V dropped 7 bases and J dropped 3 bases, with 12 bases sitting between them. This CDR3 is built from 12 residues. Repertoires were generated with immunoSEQ multiplex PCR, while TCRdb's copy carries only in-frame clones and drops some. In the table there are fewer than 400,000 clones, roughly 90% of which are singletons.

The material was peripheral blood, obtained in a trial of Ad26.COV2.S vaccine versus placebo. The receptor was isolated from a person aged 18 to 65 who received the Ad26.COV2.S COVID-19 vaccine or a placebo. The chain carries TRBV29-1 and TRBJ1-2; no firm D call. The CDR3 DNA is TGCAGCGCCCTAGAAATATACTATGGCTACACCTTC. This codes for CSALEIYYGYTF.